The rows below give T cell receptor beta chains drawn from one sample of a study of blood T cell repertoires in COVID-19. Profiled with immunoSEQ multiplex PCR; TCRdb holds only in-frame clones, not every one. The sample has some 320,000 clones; more than 85% are singletons. The specimen sequenced was PBMCs or T cells enriched from blood (not recorded which). Receptor source: a woman aged 25 to 39 who had been exposed to COVID-19. Each CDR3 is given with its conserved first and last residue.

V: TRBV29-1
J: TRBJ1-4
CDR3: CSVDPPGATNEKLFF

V: TRBV6-1
J: TRBJ1-5
CDR3: CASSEGTGEKPQHF

V: TRBV14
J: TRBJ1-4
CDR3: CASSPPGRTNEKLFF

V: TRBV29-1
J: TRBJ1-1
CDR3: CSVEGRVRTEAFF

V: TRBV9
J: TRBJ1-6
CDR3: CASSVVAGGNSPLHF

V: TRBV7-8
J: TRBJ1-3
CDR3: CASSKDGNSGNTIYF

V: TRBV7-6
J: TRBJ1-5
CDR3: CASSLRTGDNQPQHF

V: TRBV11-3
J: TRBJ2-5
CDR3: CASSLDGSGGAQYF

V: TRBV2
J: TRBJ2-3
CDR3: CASIRSGQAEFALYF

V: TRBV3-1/TRBV3-2
J: TRBJ1-1
CDR3: CASSQDLGGTEAFF

V: TRBV18
J: TRBJ2-2
CDR3: CASSTRTSGGAGELFF

V: TRBV3-1/TRBV3-2
J: TRBJ2-3
CDR3: CASSQRVISTDTQYF

V: TRBV6-5
J: TRBJ2-5
CDR3: CASSPGETQYF

V: TRBV5-1
J: TRBJ2-4
CDR3: CASSPTILGKNIQYF

V: TRBV18
J: TRBJ2-2
CDR3: CASSPPTSLGNTGELFF

V: TRBV11-2
J: TRBJ2-3
CDR3: CASSSDTQYF

V: TRBV6-5
J: TRBJ1-5
CDR3: CATNDRVNQPQHF

V: TRBV18
J: TRBJ2-3
CDR3: CASSRRPGQGPDTQYF

V: TRBV6-2/TRBV6-3
J: TRBJ1-6
CDR3: CASSYSTVRTGSLNSPLHF

V: TRBV7-8
J: TRBJ2-3
CDR3: CASSLRTGEGTDTQYF

V: TRBV27
J: TRBJ2-3
CDR3: CASSLSRVGDTQYF

V: TRBV4-2
J: TRBJ1-4
CDR3: CASSQDGLANEKLFF

V: TRBV10-3
J: TRBJ2-1
CDR3: CAINGLAGDHNEQFF

V: TRBV12-3/TRBV12-4
J: TRBJ1-1
CDR3: CASSLSAEAFF

V: TRBV6-5
J: TRBJ2-7
CDR3: CASEGLAGTYEQYF

V: TRBV7-9
J: TRBJ2-6
CDR3: CASRHSSGANVLTF

V: TRBV7-9
J: TRBJ2-2
CDR3: CASSLPGGELFF

V: TRBV7-8
J: TRBJ2-1
CDR3: CASSPTGGSYNEQFF

V: TRBV9
J: TRBJ1-2
CDR3: CASSVGTGGGYGYTF